This T cell receptor (beta chain) was identified in a study of T cell responses to AZD1222 COVID-19 vaccine. Profiled with immunoSEQ multiplex PCR; TCRdb holds only in-frame clones, not every one. The sample consists of about 56,000 clones, about 87% of them appearing once. This clone was seen just once. The sample was peripheral blood, taken on day 0 of AZD1222 vaccination. The TCR originated in an adult in good health.

CDR3 nucleotides: TGTGCCTGGAGACAGGGGACTAACTATGGCTACACCTTC. It codes for CAWRQGTNYGYTF. The rearrangement uses TRBV30 and TRBJ1-2; 7 positions agree with TRBD1. The length of the CDR3 is 13 residues. Germline assignment: CDR1 GTSNPN and CDR2 SVGIG (reference sequence). Unmatched junction bases numbered 1, after V lost 3 bases and J lost 0 bases.